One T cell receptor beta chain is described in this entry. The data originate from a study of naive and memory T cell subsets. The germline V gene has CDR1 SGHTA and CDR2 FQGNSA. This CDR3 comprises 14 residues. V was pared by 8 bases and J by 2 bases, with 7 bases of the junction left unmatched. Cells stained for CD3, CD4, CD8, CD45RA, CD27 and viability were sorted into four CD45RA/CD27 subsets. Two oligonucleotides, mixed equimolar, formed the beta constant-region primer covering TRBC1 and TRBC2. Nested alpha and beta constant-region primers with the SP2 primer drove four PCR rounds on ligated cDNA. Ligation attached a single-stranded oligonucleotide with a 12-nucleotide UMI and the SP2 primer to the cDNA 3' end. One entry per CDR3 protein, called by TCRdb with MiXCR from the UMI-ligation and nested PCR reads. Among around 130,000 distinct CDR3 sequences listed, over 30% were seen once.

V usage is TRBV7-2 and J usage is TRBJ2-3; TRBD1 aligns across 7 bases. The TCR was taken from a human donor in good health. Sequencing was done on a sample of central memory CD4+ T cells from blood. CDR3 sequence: CASQDRTYTDTQYF. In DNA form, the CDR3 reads TGTGCCAGCCAGGACAGGACCTACACAGATACGCAGTATTTT.